The T cell receptor beta chain under discussion was sequenced for a study of vaccination and CD4 T cells after COVID-19. Study in general: The study collected post-vaccine samples a median around 73 days after dose two, with a range of 14 to 241. As a positive control, some control cultures were given a CEFX pool, while others were given an HIV-1 Nef pool or no peptide.

Germline V gene lookup returns CDR1 SGHTA and CDR2 FQGNSA. V was pared by 4 bases and J by 2 bases, with 5 bases of the junction left unmatched. The CDR3 runs to 16 residues. Cultured CD4+ T-cell DNA underwent Oncomine TCR Beta short-read sequencing. CD4+ T cells were cultured, and genomic DNA was extracted from them. A single record per CDR3 protein comes from TCRdb applying MiXCR to the PCR reads. The table lists 14,000 or so distinct CDR3 sequences, about 31% of them singletons. A word on this clonotype: As yet, its antigen is unknown.

The sample's treatment: roughly nine-day PBMC culture with coronavirus spike peptide pools or control peptides (ViraFEST assay). Expanded clonotypes were found by TCR sequencing after peptide-pool stimulation (ViraFEST). The material sequenced was cultured CD4+ T cells from blood. The chain joins TRBV7-2 to TRBJ1-5, with TRBD1 matching 10 bases. This sequence originates from a human donor with COVID-19. The CDR3 sequence is CASSSAGTGGNQPQHF. DNA for the CDR3: TGTGCCAGCAGCTCAGCCGGGACAGGGGGCAATCAGCCCCAGCATTTT.